This T cell receptor (beta chain) was profiled in a study of T cells in Graves' hyperthyroidism and ophthalmopathy. The study's findings and limits: Blood also held most thyroid clonotypes expanded beyond 0.001.

Only a few counts were recorded for this clonotype. Its antigen is not known. Together with thyroid ultrasound, orbital computed tomography, serum thyroxine and TRAb, clinical symptoms were used for diagnoses. Amplification targeted TCR beta CDR3 regions from RNA transcripts. The HTBI primer set was used in a first-round RT-PCR of the TCR CDR3. TCRdb independently ran MiXCR on the multiplex PCR reads; one entry per CDR3 protein. The table records some 200,000 distinct CDR3 sequences, about 17% of them present only once. The CDR3 loop spans 14 amino acids. V lost 1 base to trimming and J lost 2 bases, with 8 bases between them. Germline values: CDR1 MNHEY, CDR2 SVGEGT.

Sequenced sample: blood. This rearrangement joins TRBV6-2 or TRBV6-3 to TRBJ1-2, with D unclear. The clonotype was recovered from a woman aged 45-65 years with Graves' hyperthyroidism. The chain's CDR3 is CASSYLRGNYGYTF. CDR3 nucleotides: TGTGCCAGCAGTTACTTACGGGGAAACTATGGCTACACCTTC.